Below, 23 T cell receptor beta chains from the same sample are listed, as sequenced in a study of blood T cells in healthy people across ages. Primed by a sample-barcoded 5' primer and a J-beta primer mix, a second PCR proceeded for roughly 6 to 12 cycles. Via MiXCR, TCRdb re-called the 5' RACE reads, giving one row per CDR3 protein. The table includes hundreds of thousands of distinct CDR3 sequences, around 26% detected once. Sequencing was carried out using blood. These receptors were obtained from a woman older than 75 in good health.

In its sample, this clonotype was seen many times. The chain employs TRBV6-2 or TRBV6-3 and TRBJ2-3; D might be TRBD1 or TRBD2, each matching 5 bases. V lost 6 bases to trimming and J lost 6 bases, with 16 bases between them. The CDR3 is 14 residues long. Germline V CDR1 and CDR2: MNHEY, SVGEGT. The CDR3 bases are TGTGCCAGCAGAACTACGGGACGGGTGGATACGCAGTATTTT. As protein: CASRTTGRVDTQYF.

This clonotype was detected ten times or more. Here the CDR3 reads CSATSGRIYNEQFF. The CDR3 DNA is TGCAGTGCTACGAGCGGGAGAATTTACAATGAGCAGTTCTTC. The genes are TRBV20-1 and TRBJ2-1, with 8 bases that match TRBD2. J was trimmed by 4 bases and V by 4 bases; bases with no gene match: 6. This CDR3 contains 14 residues. Germline loops: CDR1 DFQATT, CDR2 SNEGSKA (reference sequence).

As regards this clonotype: A clone one base away is much larger, so this may be a read error. The genes are TRBV20-1 and TRBJ2-7, with 8 nucleotides matching TRBD1. CDR3 length equals 13 residues. V lost 0 bases, J lost 6 bases, and 4 bases stayed unmatched. Looked up from germline, CDR1 is DFQATT and CDR2 is SNEGSKA (reference sequence). The CDR3 is CSARETGASEQYF. The CDR3 DNA reads as TGCAGTGCTAGAGAGACAGGGGCTAGCGAGCAGTACTTC.

The V gene is TRBV30, the J gene TRBJ1-2; possibly TRBD1 for D (5 bases). The CDR3 length is 13 residues. V lost 5 bases and J lost 0, with 10 bases in between. CDR1 GTSNPN and CDR2 SVGIG come from the germline V gene (reference sequence). In nucleotides, the CDR3 is TGTGCCTGGGGGAGACAGCCTAACTATGGCTACACCTTC. As protein: CAWGRQPNYGYTF.

The V gene is TRBV6-5, the J gene TRBJ1-5; D is possibly TRBD1 (5 bases). The CDR3 runs 17 residues. Germline assignment: CDR1 MNHEY and CDR2 SVGAGI. With 2 bases removed from V and 5 bases from J, the gap between germline ends came to 19 bases. In DNA, the CDR3 is TGTGCCAGCAGTTACCGGTCTAGCGGCAGGGCCGATCAGCCCCAGCATTTT. Translating gives CASSYRSSGRADQPQHF.

This chain joins TRBV4-2 and TRBJ2-7, with D tentatively TRBD1 (5 bases). The germline V and J ends were trimmed by 2 bases and 6 bases, with 23 bases remaining between them. The CDR3 length is 17 residues. Germline V lookup: CDR1 LGHNA, CDR2 YNFKEQ. The DNA of the CDR3 is TGTGCCAGCAGCCAACGCCTCGTGGGGCAAGGTTCGCGCGAGCAGTACTTC. Translating it yields CASSQRLVGQGSREQYF.

This clonotype was seen a handful of times. The V gene is TRBV29-1, the J gene TRBJ2-7; D is perhaps TRBD1 or TRBD2 (5 bases each). The better agreement between TRBJ2-5 and the DNA end casts doubt on the J call. In germline, CDR1 is SQVTM, CDR2 ANQGSEA. CDR3 length equals 15 residues. In DNA, the CDR3 is TGCAGCGTTGGGGACCTCCTTCTAGCTCCGGAGACCCAGTACTTC. It is translated as CSVGDLLLAPETQYF.

A note on this clonotype: A read error may explain this, as a much larger clone is one base away. This chain links TRBV5-1 with TRBJ2-5; D is possibly TRBD1 or TRBD2 (5 bases each). The CDR3 spans 16 residues. The germline gives CDR1 SGHRS, CDR2 YFSETQ. With 4 bases removed from V and 4 bases from J, the gap between germline ends came to 20 bases. Written as DNA, the CDR3 is TGCGCCAGCAGCAGATCCGGGACCAATTACGGAGAGACCCAGTACTTC. Amino acids: CASSRSGTNYGETQYF.

V and J are TRBV30 and TRBJ1-5; TRBD1 is a possible D gene (6 bases). V dropped 2 bases and J dropped 6 bases, with 20 bases sitting between them. The length of the CDR3 is 16 residues. Germline-derived CDR1 and CDR2 are GTSNPN and SVGIG (reference sequence). CDR3 sequence: CAWSSPRSVGGQPQHF. The CDR3 region has the DNA TGTGCCTGGAGTTCTCCAAGGTCCGTAGGGGGTCAGCCCCAGCATTTT.

CDR3 in DNA: TGTGCCAGCAGCTTGGCCACGGGAACAGAGACCCAGTACTTC. It is translated as CASSLATGTETQYF. The genes are TRBV5-5 and TRBJ2-5, with D possibly TRBD2 on 5 matching bases. The CDR3 loop spans 14 amino acids. The germline V gene has CDR1 SGHKS and CDR2 YYEKEE (reference sequence). The V end was cut by 0 bases, the J end by 4 bases, with 10 bases between.

This clonotype was counted only a few times. The chain has TRBV4-1 and TRBJ2-5; 13 positions match TRBD2. The CDR3 length is 16 residues. Looked up from germline, CDR1 is MGHRA and CDR2 is YSYEKL. The V segment lost 6 bases and the J segment 4 bases; nucleotides outside the gene matches: 8. In DNA, the CDR3 is TGCGCCAGCAGTTCCACTAGCGGGGGGGCCGGAGAGACCCAGTACTTC. Encoded protein: CASSSTSGGAGETQYF.

This clonotype was detected ten times or more. This chain joins TRBV10-1 and TRBJ2-5; D not certain. Germline assignment: CDR1 WNHNN and CDR2 SYGVQD (reference sequence). The CDR3 extends over 14 amino acids. The ends were cut back, 1 base at V and 4 bases at J, with 10 bases in the middle. The CDR3 reads CASSELGSPETQYF. The CDR3 DNA sequence: TGCGCCAGCAGTGAGTTGGGATCCCCAGAGACCCAGTACTTC.

This rearrangement joins TRBV12-5 to TRBJ2-5; 10 bases line up with TRBD2. The CDR3 has 15 residues. V shed 4 bases, J shed 11 bases, and the junction held 13 bases outside the gene matches. Germline V gene lookup returns CDR1 LGHNT and CDR2 FRNRAP. The CDR3 sequence: CASGSFLAGVSEQYF. For the CDR3, the DNA is TGTGCTAGTGGTTCCTTCCTAGCGGGGGTGAGTGAGCAGTACTTC.

This clonotype has only a few counts. The chain links TRBV4-2 to TRBJ1-2, with a tentative D call TRBD1 (5 bases). Germline lookup yields CDR1 LGHNA and CDR2 YNFKEQ. The germline V and J ends were trimmed by 0 bases and 6 bases, with 17 bases remaining between them. The length of the CDR3 is 16 residues. In nucleotides, the CDR3 is TGTGCCAGCAGCCAAGATAGGGCAGGGAGAAGGGATGGCTACACCTTC. This sequence encodes CASSQDRAGRRDGYTF.

The table lists this clonotype with a few counts. The chain recombines TRBV28 with TRBJ2-3; D call uncertain. Germline CDR1 reads MDHEN; CDR2 reads SYDVKM. The CDR3 length is 15 residues. V was clipped by 3 bases and J by 0 bases, with 10 bases between them. CDR3 bases: TGTGCCAGCAGTTTCCCAGATTCTAGCACAGATACGCAGTATTTT. Protein: CASSFPDSSTDTQYF.

The chain is built from TRBV4-1 and TRBJ2-1; 7 nucleotides agree with TRBD2. Germline V gives CDR1 MGHRA, CDR2 YSYEKL. The V and J ends lost 0 bases and 3 bases, in that order; junction bases with no gene match: 5. The CDR3 is 16 amino acids. CDR3 in DNA: TGCGCCAGCAGCCAAGATTTAAGCGGGGTCTACAATGAGCAGTTCTTC. Protein sequence: CASSQDLSGVYNEQFF.

Worth noting for this clonotype: Since a much larger clone is just one base distant, this may be a read error. The V and J genes are TRBV20-1 and TRBJ2-3; 12 nucleotides agree with TRBD2. CDR1 and CDR2 from the germline V gene are DFQATT and SNEGSKA (reference sequence). CDR3 length equals 18 residues. The CDR3 DNA reads as TGCGGTGCTAGAGATTCCATGCCTAGCGGGGGGGCTAAAGATACGCAGTATTTT. It codes for CGARDSMPSGGAKDTQYF.

A remark on this clonotype: It may be a read error: a sequence one base away is much more abundant. The CDR3: CANSPPIHYNEQFF. The CDR3 DNA is TGTGCCAACTCACCACCGATACATTACAATGAGCAGTTCTTC. The V and J genes are TRBV18 and TRBJ2-1; D not resolved. The CDR3 has 14 residues. Germline lookup yields CDR1 KGHSH and CDR2 LQKENI.

This clonotype was observed many times. This rearrangement joins TRBV25-1 to TRBJ1-2; unclear D gene. Trimming took off 10 bases at V and 5 bases at J, with 14 bases between the two ends. Germline CDR1 and CDR2: MGHDK and SYGVNS. This CDR3 is 12 amino acids long. CDR3 region: CATSTDWYGYTF. In nucleotides, the CDR3 is TGTGCCACCTCTACCGATTGGTATGGCTACACCTTC.

This clonotype appeared a single time. The chain couples TRBV5-4 to TRBJ2-7; 10 positions agree with TRBD2. Germline CDR1 SGHNT, CDR2 YYREEE (reference sequence). The CDR3 spans 14 residues. V trimming: 5 bases; J trimming: 9 bases; junction bases outside the gene matches: 11. In nucleotides, the CDR3 is TGTGCCAGCAGATCCCAGCGGGAGGGCCTAGCGCAGTACTTC. This translates into CASRSQREGLAQYF.

The chain is built from TRBV7-2 and TRBJ2-5; maybe TRBD2 (6 bases). The better agreement between TRBJ2-7 and the DNA end casts doubt on the J call. The CDR3 covers 15 residues. Germline lookup yields CDR1 SGHTA and CDR2 FQGNSA. The chain's CDR3 is CASSLTGTANYEQYF. DNA of the CDR3: TGTGCCAGCAGCTTAACCGGGACTGCCAACTACGAGCAGTACTTC.

This clonotype was seen ten or more times. The chain uses TRBV10-3 and TRBJ2-7; TRBD1 agrees at 8 bases. Germline CDR1 ENHRY, CDR2 SYGVKD. The CDR3 has 12 amino acids. With 5 bases clipped from V and 9 bases from J, the junction kept 6 bases outside the gene matches. The CDR3 region has the DNA TGTGCCATCAGTTTAACAGGGGGTTGGCAGTACTTC. This gives the protein CAISLTGGWQYF.

As for this clonotype: This may stem from a read error, because a much larger clone lies one nucleotide away. V and J are TRBV10-3 and TRBJ1-2, with D tentatively TRBD1 (6 bases). The germline V gene has CDR1 ENHRY and CDR2 SYGVKD. CDR3 length: 14 residues. The DNA for the CDR3 is TGTACCATCAGTGAACCAGACAGGAGCTATGGCTACACCTTC. Protein sequence: CTISEPDRSYGYTF.